These T cell receptor beta chains were read from a single sample in a study of CD8+CD57+ T cells in acquired aplastic anemia. TCRdb re-called the reads with MiXCR, one entry per CDR3 protein. The data contain approximately 220,000 distinct CDR3 sequences, under 50% of them seen just once; the ten biggest clones take up about 20%. Sequenced material: sorted CD4+, CD8+, or CD8+CD57+ T cells (not recorded which) from PBMCs. The receptors shown here come from a human donor with aplastic anemia. Both conserved end residues are part of each CDR3. The D gene is left open where the match is weak. Expanded clones are given a class, and other clones once, few, many or no size at all.

>NA|TRBJ2-7|TRBV19|NA
CASSQQVGRYF
TGTGCCAGTAGTCAACAGGTCGGGAGGTACTTC
>TRBD1|TRBJ2-7|TRBV20-1|NA
CSAMPGQTYEQYF
TGCAGTGCTATGCCGGGACAGACCTACGAGCAGTACTTC
>TRBD1|TRBJ1-2|TRBV19|NA
CASSTTGAVGSNYGYTF
TGTGCCAGTAGTACGACAGGGGCAGTGGGCTCCAACTATGGCTACACCTTC
>TRBD2|TRBJ2-1|TRBV5-1|NA
CASSQYGTAGGSLWFF
TGCGCCAGCAGCCAGTACGGGACAGCGGGGGGGTCCTTGTGGTTCTTC
>NA|TRBJ1-1|TRBV2|NA
CASSENTAFF
TGTGCCAGCAGTGAAAACACTGCTTTCTTT
>TRBD2|TRBJ2-3|TRBV12-3/TRBV12-4|many
CASSLGLGGLARTDTQYF
TGTGCCAGCAGCCTGGGGTTGGGGGGACTAGCCCGCACAGATACGCAGTATTTT
>NA|TRBJ2-2|TRBV2|NA
CASKVGQNTGELFF
TGTGCCAGCAAAGTTGGACAGAACACCGGGGAGCTGTTTTTT
>NA|TRBJ2-1|TRBV10-3|NA
CAISYGSNEQFF
TGTGCCATCAGTTACGGGAGTAATGAGCAGTTCTTC
>TRBD1|TRBJ1-2|TRBV10-3|NA
CAISAGTGNYGYTF
TGTGCCATCAGTGCCGGGACAGGGAACTATGGCTACACCTTC
>NA|TRBJ1-1|TRBV29-1|few
CSVEDRDSGDTEAFF
TGCAGCGTTGAAGACAGGGATTCGGGGGACACTGAAGCTTTCTTT
>TRBD1|TRBJ2-7|TRBV15|NA
CATSRGGQGGVEQYF
TGTGCCACCAGCAGAGGGGGACAGGGGGGCGTCGAGCAGTACTTC
>TRBD2|TRBJ2-2|TRBV7-9|many
CASSLEGLAGLELFF
TGTGCCAGCAGCTTAGAGGGACTAGCGGGGCTAGAGCTGTTTTTT
>TRBD1|TRBJ2-7|TRBV20-1|few
CSALRQGASYEQYF
TGCAGTGCCTTGAGACAGGGGGCAAGCTACGAGCAGTACTTC
>NA|TRBJ1-6|TRBV7-2|NA
CASSLAGSPLHF
TGTGCCAGCAGCTTAGCTGGTTCACCCCTCCACTTT
>NA|TRBJ1-6|TRBV7-2|NA
CASSLSRDPNSPLHF
TGTGCCAGCAGCTTATCAAGAGATCCCAATTCACCCCTCCACTTT
>NA|TRBJ1-3|TRBV9|many
CASSPGRHSGNTIYF
TGTGCCAGCAGCCCAGGACGGCACTCTGGAAACACCATATATTTT
>NA|TRBJ2-1|TRBV5-1|NA
CASSLGGVQFF
TGTGCCAGCAGCTTAGGGGGGGTGCAGTTCTTC
>NA|TRBJ2-3|TRBV20-1|NA
CSARDAGTGTQYF
TGCAGTGCTAGAGATGCCGGGACTGGGACGCAGTATTTT
>NA|TRBJ2-1|TRBV6-1|many
CASIGTLGDNEQFF
TGTGCCAGCATTGGGACCCTCGGCGACAATGAGCAGTTCTTC
>TRBD2|TRBJ2-7|TRBV7-2|NA
CASSLGETSGASYEQYF
TGTGCCAGCAGCTTAGGAGAGACTAGCGGGGCATCCTACGAGCAGTACTTC
>NA|TRBJ2-3|TRBV30|NA
CAWSSVGTDTQYF
TGTGCCTGGAGTTCCGTGGGGACAGATACGCAGTATTTT
>NA|TRBJ2-1|TRBV6-5|many
CASNRKRQEAGEQFF
TGTGCCAGCAACCGGAAGCGGCAGGAGGCAGGTGAGCAGTTCTTC
>NA|TRBJ1-6|TRBV6-4|NA
CASSERPQTASSYNSPLHF
TGTGCCAGCAGTGAACGGCCCCAGACGGCGAGCTCCTATAATTCACCCCTCCACTTT
>NA|TRBJ1-6|TRBV2|NA
CASSETGLGSPLHF
TGTGCCAGCAGTGAAACAGGGCTTGGCTCACCCCTCCACTTT
>TRBD1|TRBJ2-3|TRBV19|many
CASSPSTGGPDTQYF
TGTGCCAGTAGCCCATCGACAGGGGGCCCAGATACGCAGTATTTT
>NA|TRBJ2-7|TRBV6-1|many
CASSEGQGGPYEQYF
TGTGCCAGCAGTGAAGGGCAGGGGGGACCCTACGAGCAGTACTTC
>NA|TRBJ1-5|TRBV20-1|once
CSAAGLAGAQPQHF
TGCAGTGCTGCGGGACTAGCGGGGGCTCAGCCCCAGCATTTT
>NA|TRBJ2-7|TRBV7-9|few
CASSRGGYSEQYF
TGTGCCAGCAGCCGCGGCGGGTATAGCGAGCAGTACTTC
>NA|TRBJ1-2|TRBV4-1|many
CASSQAGVNPHYGYTF
TGCGCCAGCAGCCAAGCGGGGGTTAATCCTCACTATGGCTACACCTTC
>NA|TRBJ2-2|TRBV2|NA
CASSEGLRAGELFF
TGTGCCAGCAGTGAAGGGTTACGGGCCGGGGAGCTGTTTTTT
>NA|TRBJ2-7|TRBV20-1|NA
CSAPRPSSYEQYF
TGCAGTGCCCCCAGGCCGTCCTCCTACGAGCAGTACTTC
>NA|TRBJ2-7|TRBV5-1|many
CASSLAGVRLRSYEQYF
TGCGCCAGCAGCTTGGCAGGGGTCCGGCTACGTTCCTACGAGCAGTACTTC
>NA|TRBJ1-2|TRBV10-1|many
CASTPRGYTF
TGCGCCAGCACGCCCAGGGGCTACACCTTC
>TRBD1|TRBJ1-6|TRBV15|NA
CATSSPTGANSPLHF
TGTGCCACCAGCAGCCCGACAGGGGCGAATTCACCCCTCCACTTT
>TRBD2|TRBJ2-7|TRBV20-1|once
CSAFGGEEQYF
TGCAGTGCCTTCGGGGGGGAAGAGCAGTACTTC
>TRBD1|TRBJ2-3|TRBV5-1|NA
CASSAQTGENTQYF
TGCGCCAGCAGCGCCCAAACAGGGGAAAATACGCAGTATTTT
>NA|TRBJ2-2|TRBV6-1|many
CASSESGRGRTGELFF
TGTGCCAGCAGTGAATCAGGACGTGGGAGGACCGGGGAGCTGTTTTTT
>NA|TRBJ1-5|TRBV5-1|NA
CASSLLGTDGYSNQPQHF
TGCGCCAGCAGCTTATTGGGGACGGACGGATATAGCAATCAGCCCCAGCATTTT
>TRBD1|TRBJ2-2|TRBV12-3/TRBV12-4|NA
CASIGQGNRGELFF
TGTGCCAGCATAGGACAGGGCAATCGCGGGGAGCTGTTTTTT
>NA|TRBJ2-7|TRBV2|many
CASRKGLIYEQYF
TGTGCCAGCAGGAAAGGACTGATCTACGAGCAGTACTTC
>NA|TRBJ1-2|TRBV29-1|many
CSVERQGNYGYTF
TGCAGCGTTGAACGCCAGGGTAACTATGGCTACACCTTC
>NA|TRBJ2-6|TRBV7-8|NA
CASLRSSGANVLTF
TGTGCCAGCCTGAGGAGCTCTGGGGCCAACGTCCTGACTTTC
>TRBD1|TRBJ2-4|TRBV5-8|NA
CASSSRDRDGFGNIQYF
TGTGCCAGCAGCTCCCGGGACAGGGATGGCTTCGGGAACATTCAGTACTTC
>TRBD1|TRBJ1-2|TRBV19|few
CASSIGQGGYGYTF
TGTGCCAGTAGTATAGGACAGGGGGGCTATGGCTACACCTTC
>NA|TRBJ1-5|TRBV2|NA
CASSPDGGQPQHF
TGTGCCAGCAGTCCGGATGGCGGTCAGCCCCAGCATTTT
>TRBD1|TRBJ2-5|TRBV7-9|many
CASSFPPAGTGIEETQYF
TGTGCCAGCAGCTTCCCCCCCGCCGGGACAGGGATCGAGGAGACCCAGTACTTC